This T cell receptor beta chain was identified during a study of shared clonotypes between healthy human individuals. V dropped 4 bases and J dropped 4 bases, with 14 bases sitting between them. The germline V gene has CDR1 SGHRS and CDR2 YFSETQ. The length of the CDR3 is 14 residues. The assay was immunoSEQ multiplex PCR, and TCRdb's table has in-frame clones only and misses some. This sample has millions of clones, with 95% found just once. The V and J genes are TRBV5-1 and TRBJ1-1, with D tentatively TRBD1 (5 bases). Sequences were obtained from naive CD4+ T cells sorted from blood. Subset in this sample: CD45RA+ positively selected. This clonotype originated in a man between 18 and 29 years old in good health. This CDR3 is CASSPGWGLTEAFF. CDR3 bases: TGCGCCAGCAGCCCGGGGTGGGGACTCACTGAAGCTTTCTTT.